Presented here are 3 T cell receptor beta chains from one specimen sequenced in a study of cytomegalovirus exposure and HLA in healthy donors. PCR employed 60 Vbeta and 13 Jbeta primers. The table came from immunoSEQ multiplex PCR; TCRdb's copy has only in-frame clones and leaves some out. Of about 190,000 clones detected, 80% to 90% appear once; the ten largest clones hold approximately 2.4%. Sequencing used PBMCs. The receptor source for this set is a male donor in good health and CMV-seronegative.

The count of this clone is one. The chain joins TRBV6-5 to TRBJ2-7; D gene uncertain. Between the trimmed V and J ends, which lost 2 bases and 4 bases, there was a span of 12 bases. The CDR3 is 14 amino acids. The germline gives CDR1 MNHEY, CDR2 SVGAGI. The CDR3 sequence is CASSYALGSYEQYF. CDR3 DNA: TGTGCCAGCAGTTACGCCCTGGGCTCTTACGAGCAGTACTTC.

V usage is TRBV6-1 and J usage is TRBJ2-2, with 9 bases matching TRBD1. CDR1 is MNHNS and CDR2 is SASEGT in the germline V gene. The CDR3 consists of 15 residues. J gave up 4 bases and V 9 bases, and 9 bases lay outside the gene matches. The CDR3 coding sequence is TGTGCCAGTACCTGGGACAGGGCGGGCACCGGGGAGCTGTTTTTT. Amino acid sequence: CASTWDRAGTGELFF.

The chain is built from TRBV30 and TRBJ1-2; weak D call: TRBD1 (6 bases). The CDR3 is 12 residues long. The germline V and J ends were trimmed by 2 bases and 4 bases, with 8 bases remaining between them. Germline loops: CDR1 GTSNPN, CDR2 SVGIG (reference sequence). For the CDR3, the DNA is TGTGCCTGGAGTATGGGGGCCTATGGCTACACCTTC. Its translation is CAWSMGAYGYTF.